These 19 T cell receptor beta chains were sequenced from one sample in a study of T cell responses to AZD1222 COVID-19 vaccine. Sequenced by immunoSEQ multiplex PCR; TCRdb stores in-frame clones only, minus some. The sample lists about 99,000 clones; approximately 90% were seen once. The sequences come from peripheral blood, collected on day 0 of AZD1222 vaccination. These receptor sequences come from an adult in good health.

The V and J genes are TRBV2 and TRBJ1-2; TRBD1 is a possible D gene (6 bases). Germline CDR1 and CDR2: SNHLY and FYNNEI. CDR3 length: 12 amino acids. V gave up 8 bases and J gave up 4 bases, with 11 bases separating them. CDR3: CASERGLYGYTF. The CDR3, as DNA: TGTGCCAGCGAACGGGGGCTCTATGGCTACACCTTC.

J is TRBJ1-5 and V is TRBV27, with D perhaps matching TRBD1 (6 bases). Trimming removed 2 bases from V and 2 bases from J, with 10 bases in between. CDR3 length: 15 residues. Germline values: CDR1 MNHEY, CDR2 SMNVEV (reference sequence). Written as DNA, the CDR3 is TGTGCCAGCAGTTTACTTGCAGGGGGCAATCAGCCCCAGCATTTT. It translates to CASSLLAGGNQPQHF.

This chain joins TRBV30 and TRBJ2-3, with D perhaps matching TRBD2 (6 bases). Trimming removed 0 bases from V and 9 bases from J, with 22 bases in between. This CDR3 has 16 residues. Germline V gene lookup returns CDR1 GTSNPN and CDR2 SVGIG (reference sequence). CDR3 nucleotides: TGTGCCTGGAGTGTGGGGATACGACTGGGGGGAAGCACGCAGTATTTT. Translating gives CAWSVGIRLGGSTQYF.

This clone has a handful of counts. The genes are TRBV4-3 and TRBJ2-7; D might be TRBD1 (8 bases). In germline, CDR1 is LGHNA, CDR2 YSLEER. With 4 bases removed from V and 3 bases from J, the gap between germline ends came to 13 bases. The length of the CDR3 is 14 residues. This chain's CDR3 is CASSRTGRDYEQYF. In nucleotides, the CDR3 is TGCGCCAGCAGCCGGACAGGGAGGGACTACGAGCAGTACTTC.

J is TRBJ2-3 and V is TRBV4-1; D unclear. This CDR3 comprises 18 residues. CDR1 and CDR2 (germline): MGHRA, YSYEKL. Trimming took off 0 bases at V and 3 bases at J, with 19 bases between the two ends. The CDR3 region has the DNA TGCGCCAGCAGCCAAGAAAACATCGGAACCCTCGGGACAGATACGCAGTATTTT. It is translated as CASSQENIGTLGTDTQYF.

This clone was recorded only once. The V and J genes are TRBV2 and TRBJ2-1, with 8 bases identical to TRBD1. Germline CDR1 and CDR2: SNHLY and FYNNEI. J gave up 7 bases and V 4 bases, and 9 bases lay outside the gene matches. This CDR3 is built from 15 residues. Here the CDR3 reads CASSGGQGARNEQFF. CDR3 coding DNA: TGTGCCAGCAGTGGAGGGCAGGGGGCGAGGAATGAGCAGTTCTTC.

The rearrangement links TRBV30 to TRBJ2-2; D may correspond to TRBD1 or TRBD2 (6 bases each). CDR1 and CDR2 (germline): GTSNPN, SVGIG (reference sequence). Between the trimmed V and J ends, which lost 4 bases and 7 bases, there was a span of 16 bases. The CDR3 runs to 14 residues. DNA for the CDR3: TGTGCCTGGATGGGCCCCGGGGGCCACGGGGAGCTGTTTTTT. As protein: CAWMGPGGHGELFF.

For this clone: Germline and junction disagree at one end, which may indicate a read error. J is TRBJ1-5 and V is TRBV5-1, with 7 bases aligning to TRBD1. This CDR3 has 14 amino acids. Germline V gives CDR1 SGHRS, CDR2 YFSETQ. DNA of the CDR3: TGTGCCAGCAGCTACGGGACAGAAGATCAGCCCCAGCATTTT. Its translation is CASSYGTEDQPQHF.

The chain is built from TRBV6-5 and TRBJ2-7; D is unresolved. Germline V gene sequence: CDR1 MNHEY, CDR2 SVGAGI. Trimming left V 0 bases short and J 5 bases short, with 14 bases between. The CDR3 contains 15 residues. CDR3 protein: CASSYSTVLLHEQYF. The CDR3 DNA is TGTGCCAGCAGTTACTCAACGGTTCTTCTTCACGAGCAGTACTTC.

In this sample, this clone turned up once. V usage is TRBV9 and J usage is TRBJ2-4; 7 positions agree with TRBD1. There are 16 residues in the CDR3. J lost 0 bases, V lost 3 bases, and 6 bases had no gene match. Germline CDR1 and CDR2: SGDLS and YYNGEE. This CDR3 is CASSATGAGAKNIQYF. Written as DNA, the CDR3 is TGTGCCAGCAGCGCCACAGGGGCGGGAGCCAAAAACATTCAGTACTTC.

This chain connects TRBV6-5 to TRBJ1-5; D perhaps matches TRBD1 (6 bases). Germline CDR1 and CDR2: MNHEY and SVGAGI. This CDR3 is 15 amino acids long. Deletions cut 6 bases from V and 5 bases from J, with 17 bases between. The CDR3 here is CASSPYGRGDQPQHF. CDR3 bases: TGTGCCAGCAGCCCCTACGGCAGGGGCGATCAGCCCCAGCATTTT.

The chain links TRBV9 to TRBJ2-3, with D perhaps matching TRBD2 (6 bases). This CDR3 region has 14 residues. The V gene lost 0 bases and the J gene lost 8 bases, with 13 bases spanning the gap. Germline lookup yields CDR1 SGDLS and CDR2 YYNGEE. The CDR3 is CASSVAGLGSTQYF. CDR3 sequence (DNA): TGTGCCAGCAGCGTAGCGGGACTCGGTTCTACGCAGTATTTT.

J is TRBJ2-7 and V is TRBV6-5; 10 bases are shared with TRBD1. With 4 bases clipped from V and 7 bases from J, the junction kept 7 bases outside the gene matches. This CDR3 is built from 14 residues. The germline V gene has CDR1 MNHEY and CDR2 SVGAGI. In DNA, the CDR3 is TGTGCCAGCAGTTTGGACAGGGGGGGTTCAGAGCAGTACGTC. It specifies CASSLDRGGSEQYV.

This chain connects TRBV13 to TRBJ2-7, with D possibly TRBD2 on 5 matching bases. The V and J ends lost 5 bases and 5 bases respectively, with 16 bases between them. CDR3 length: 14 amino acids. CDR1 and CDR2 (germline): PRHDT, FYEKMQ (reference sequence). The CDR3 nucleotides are TGTGCCAGCAGCACTAGTCTAGCTCTCCACGAGCAGTACTTC. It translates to CASSTSLALHEQYF.

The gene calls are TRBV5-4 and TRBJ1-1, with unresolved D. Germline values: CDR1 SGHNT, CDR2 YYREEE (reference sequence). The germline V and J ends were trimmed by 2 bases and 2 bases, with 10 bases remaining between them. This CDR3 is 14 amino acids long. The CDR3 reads CASSFPGPNTEAFF. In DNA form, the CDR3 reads TGTGCCAGCAGCTTCCCAGGACCAAACACTGAAGCTTTCTTT.

The CDR3, as DNA: TGTGCCAGCAGTTTACCGGGACGGTACTATGGCTACACCTTC. This sequence encodes CASSLPGRYYGYTF. The chain carries TRBV28 and TRBJ1-2; TRBD1 might be the D (5 bases). Trimming pared 2 bases from V and 3 bases from J, leaving 10 bases between. CDR1 is MDHEN, CDR2 SYDVKM, per germline. This CDR3 is 14 amino acids long.

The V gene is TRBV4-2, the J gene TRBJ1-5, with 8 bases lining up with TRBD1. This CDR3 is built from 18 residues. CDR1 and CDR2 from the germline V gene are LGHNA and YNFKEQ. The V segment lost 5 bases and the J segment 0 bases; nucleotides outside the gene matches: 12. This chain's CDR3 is CASSSRTGSTYSNQPQHF. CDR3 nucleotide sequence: TGTGCCAGCAGCTCACGGACAGGGTCGACTTATAGCAATCAGCCCCAGCATTTT.

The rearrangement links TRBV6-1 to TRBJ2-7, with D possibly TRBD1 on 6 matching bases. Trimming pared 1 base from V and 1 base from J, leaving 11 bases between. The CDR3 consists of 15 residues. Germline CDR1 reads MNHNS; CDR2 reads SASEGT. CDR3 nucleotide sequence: TGTGCCAGCAGTGAAGTGGCAGGGGCTTCCTACGAGCAGTACTTC. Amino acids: CASSEVAGASYEQYF.

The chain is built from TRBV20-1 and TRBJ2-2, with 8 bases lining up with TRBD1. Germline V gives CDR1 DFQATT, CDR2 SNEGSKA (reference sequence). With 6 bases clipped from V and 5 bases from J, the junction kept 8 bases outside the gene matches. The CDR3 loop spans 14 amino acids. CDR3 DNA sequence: TGCAGTGCGAGTCAGACAGGGGCTACCGGGGAGCTGTTTTTT. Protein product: CSASQTGATGELFF.